The 16 T cell receptor beta chains below come from one sample, sequenced in a study of control samples from healthy donors and cancer patients. Here immunoSEQ multiplex PCR was the method, and the copy in TCRdb shows in-frame clones only, minus some. The sample records around 31,000 clones, roughly 95% being singletons. Sequenced input: blood. Every receptor here comes from a man between 60 and 75 years old in good health.

The chain joins TRBV30 to TRBJ2-1, with D possibly matching TRBD2 (5 bases). V was trimmed by 0 bases and J by 10 bases, leaving 13 bases between them. The length of the CDR3 is 13 residues. The germline V gene has CDR1 GTSNPN and CDR2 SVGIG (reference sequence). The CDR3, as DNA: TGTGCCTGGAGTGTAACCGGGGTTAGGGAGCAGTTCTTC. This encodes CAWSVTGVREQFF.

This chain connects TRBV4-1 to TRBJ1-2, with 7 positions matching TRBD1. The CDR3 sequence is 16 residues long. Trimming at V came to 0 bases and at J to 5 bases, leaving 9 bases not matched to a gene. Germline V lookup: CDR1 MGHRA, CDR2 YSYEKL. The CDR3 region is CASSQEGKGGQYGYTF. As DNA, the CDR3 is TGCGCCAGCAGCCAAGAGGGTAAAGGGGGCCAGTATGGCTACACCTTC.

The sample holds one count of this clone. The V gene is TRBV7-2, the J gene TRBJ2-5; D is perhaps TRBD1 (6 bases). The CDR3 sequence is 17 residues long. Trimming took off 1 base at V and 4 bases at J, with 19 bases between the two ends. Germline CDR1 reads SGHTA; CDR2 reads FQGNSA. The CDR3 bases are TGTGCCAGCAGCTTAGTTGGTGGGCAGGGGTTAGGAGAGACCCAGTACTTC. As protein: CASSLVGGQGLGETQYF.

The gene calls are TRBV11-2 and TRBJ2-1; 8 bases line up with TRBD2. The CDR3 is made up of 11 amino acids. The V segment lost 3 bases and the J segment 13 bases; nucleotides outside the gene matches: 2. Germline CDR1 reads SGHAT; CDR2 reads FQNNGV. In nucleotides, the CDR3 is TGTGCCAGCAGCTTCGCGGGGGGCCAGTTCTTC. Translation: CASSFAGGQFF.

This rearrangement joins TRBV27 to TRBJ1-2, with D uncertain. The CDR3 spans 13 residues. V dropped 1 base and J dropped 6 bases, with 9 bases sitting between them. Germline lookup yields CDR1 MNHEY and CDR2 SMNVEV (reference sequence). In DNA, the CDR3 is TGTGCCAGCAGTTTATGGGGTTTCGATGGCTACACCTTC. This codes for CASSLWGFDGYTF.

The chain has TRBV5-1 and TRBJ1-1; TRBD1 is a possible D gene (5 bases). The CDR3 is 15 residues long. Germline V gives CDR1 SGHRS, CDR2 YFSETQ. V was pared by 2 bases and J by 1 base, with 12 bases between. For the CDR3, the DNA is TGCGCCAGCAGCTTCGGAGGACAAAGGAACACTGAAGCTTTCTTT. Translating it yields CASSFGGQRNTEAFF.

J is TRBJ1-2 and V is TRBV18; 9 nucleotides line up with TRBD1. The CDR3 sequence is 14 residues long. Germline V gives CDR1 KGHSH, CDR2 LQKENI. V dropped 5 bases and J dropped 7; count of bases not matched to a gene: 8. CDR3 region: CASSTGQGDSGYTF. The CDR3 DNA follows: TGTGCCAGCTCAACGGGACAGGGCGATTCTGGCTACACCTTC.

The rearrangement joins TRBV28 to TRBJ1-5, with 9 bases fitting TRBD1. Germline assignment: CDR1 MDHEN and CDR2 SYDVKM. Trimming removed 6 bases from V and 6 bases from J; junction bases left unmatched: 9. The CDR3 has 15 amino acids. The CDR3 is CASRSGTGLIQPQHF. DNA for the CDR3: TGTGCCAGCAGATCCGGGACAGGGCTTATTCAGCCCCAGCATTTT.

The chain combines TRBV4-1 with TRBJ1-1; 9 bases align to TRBD1. J gave up 1 base and V 4 bases, and 1 base lay outside the gene matches. The CDR3 extends over 14 amino acids. Germline-derived CDR1 and CDR2 are MGHRA and YSYEKL. In DNA, the CDR3 is TGCGCCAGCAGCCCGGGACAGGGGAACACTGAAGCTTTCTTT. It codes for CASSPGQGNTEAFF.

This clone turned up a few times. The chain is built from TRBV5-8 and TRBJ1-5, with a possible D match to TRBD1 (5 bases). Germline CDR1 reads SGHTS; CDR2 reads YDEGEE. V was clipped by 1 base and J by 5 bases, with 7 bases between them. The CDR3 is made up of 13 amino acids. This CDR3 reads CASSLLGDQPQHF. CDR3 nucleotides: TGTGCCAGCAGCTTGCTAGGGGATCAGCCCCAGCATTTT.

The chain employs TRBV6-6 and TRBJ1-5; 8 bases align to TRBD1. The length of the CDR3 is 15 residues. V shed 6 bases and J 8 bases; nucleotides not matched to a gene: 12. CDR1 is MNHNY and CDR2 is SVGAGI in the germline V gene (reference sequence). The CDR3 loop is CASSETGAPREPQHF. The CDR3 region has the DNA TGTGCCAGCAGCGAGACAGGGGCGCCAAGGGAGCCCCAGCATTTT.

This clone is classed as medium-sized. The rearrangement links TRBV6-6 to TRBJ1-2; D not resolved. Germline CDR1 and CDR2: MNHNY and SVGAGI (reference sequence). The CDR3 runs to 13 residues. V gave up 0 bases and J gave up 5 bases, with 7 bases separating them. The CDR3, as DNA: TGTGCCAGCAGTTACTCGGTCGAGTATGGCTACACCTTC. Amino acid sequence: CASSYSVEYGYTF.

The chain links TRBV24-1 to TRBJ1-2, with D unresolved. V lost 1 base, J lost 0 bases, and 5 bases lay in between. Germline CDR1 and CDR2: KGHDR and SFDVKD. This CDR3 is built from 14 residues. The CDR3 DNA reads TGTGCCACCAGTGATTTTGCGACTAACTATGGCTACACCTTC. Its protein product is CATSDFATNYGYTF.

This sequence joins TRBV7-9 and TRBJ1-2; TRBD1 matches at 9 bases. This CDR3 has 15 amino acids. Germline V lookup: CDR1 SEHNR, CDR2 FQNEAQ (reference sequence). Unmatched junction bases numbered 12, after V lost 5 bases and J lost 8 bases. The CDR3 spells CASSLSLQGAKGYTF. CDR3 nucleotides: TGTGCCAGCAGCCTCTCTTTACAGGGGGCGAAAGGCTACACCTTC. Full variable domain (missing parts from reference TRBV7-9 and TRBJ1-2): DTGVSQNPRHKITKRGQNVTFRCDPISEHNRLYWYRQTLGQGPEFLTYFQNEAQLEKSRLLSDRFSAERPKGSFSTLEIQRTEQGDSAMYLCASSLSLQGAKGYTFGSGTRLTVV.

This clone is a singleton in its sample. The V and J genes are TRBV18 and TRBJ2-3; D is uncertain. V was pared by 5 bases and J by 6 bases, with 6 bases between. This CDR3 contains 11 residues. Germline V gene data show CDR1 as KGHSH and CDR2 as LQKENI. CDR3 DNA: TGTGCCAGCTCATCTTTGGATACGCAGTATTTT. Protein sequence: CASSSLDTQYF.

The rearrangement joins TRBV20-1 to TRBJ2-1, with D possibly being TRBD1 (6 bases). This CDR3 is built from 15 residues. V lost 4 bases to trimming and J lost 0 bases, with 13 bases between them. Germline CDR1 reads DFQATT; CDR2 reads SNEGSKA (reference sequence). CDR3 residues: CSATETGLSYNEQFF. As DNA, the CDR3 is TGCAGTGCTACTGAAACAGGGCTCTCCTACAATGAGCAGTTCTTC.